These 7 T cell receptor beta chains originate from one sample sequenced in a study of graft-versus-host responses after intestinal transplantation (dated by TCRdb to the early 2020s). Library prep was done by the immunoSEQ multiplex PCR assay. Imported from immuneACCESS, the table was reduced by TCRdb to in-frame sequences with V and J called. These copies leave out some clones; in studies compared against another copy, an unresolved V gene accounts for under half, and the cause of the remainder is not known. Present in this sample are 1,700 or so clones, 85% to 95% of which were seen just once. 2% to 2.5% of the sample comes from the top ten. The material sequenced was PBMCs, taken 16 days after intestinal transplant. These receptors were collected from a human patient who received an intestinal transplant, so some T cells may come from the graft donor.

The chain combines TRBV13 with TRBJ2-1; 11 positions match TRBD1. The trim removed 5 bases at V and 3 bases at J, leaving 9 bases unmatched. This CDR3 has 17 residues. Germline CDR1 is PRHDT and CDR2 is FYEKMQ (reference sequence). The CDR3 DNA is TGTGCCAGCAGCGTCGAATGGACAGGGGGCTACTACAATGAGCAGTTCTTC. As protein: CASSVEWTGGYYNEQFF. The variable domain in full, with the rest retrieved from reference TRBV13 and TRBJ2-1, is AAGVIQSPRHLIKEKRETATLKCYPIPRHDTVYWYQQGPGQDPQFLISFYEKMQSDKGSIPDRFSAQQFSDYHSELNMSSLELGDSALYFCASSVEWTGGYYNEQFFGPGTRLTVL.

J is TRBJ2-4 and V is TRBV12-5, with 7 bases identical to TRBD1. The V gene end was trimmed by 2 bases and the J gene end by 0 bases; junction bases not matched to a gene: 7. CDR1 is LGHNT, CDR2 FRNRAP, per germline. The CDR3 is made up of 17 amino acids. The CDR3 DNA reads as TGTGCTAGTGGTTTGCTAACAGGGGCGTCAGCCAAAAACATTCAGTACTTC. It yields the protein CASGLLTGASAKNIQYF.

The chain is built from TRBV5-1 and TRBJ1-2, with D hard to call. There are 11 residues in the CDR3. The V gene's germline CDR1 is SGHRS and CDR2 YFSETQ. The V end was cut by 7 bases, the J end by 7 bases, with 11 bases between. This CDR3 reads CASGELGGYTF. The CDR3 nucleotides read TGCGCCAGCGGAGAATTGGGTGGCTACACCTTC.

This clone was observed a single time. V usage is TRBV19 and J usage is TRBJ2-5, with D perhaps TRBD1 (6 bases). Trimming shortened V by 5 bases and J by 3 bases, and 19 bases separated the two germline ends. Germline V gene data show CDR1 as LNHDA and CDR2 as SQIVND (reference sequence). The CDR3 runs to 16 residues. The CDR3 sequence: CASSWTVMASKETQYF. CDR3 nucleotide sequence: TGTGCCAGTAGTTGGACAGTCATGGCATCCAAAGAGACCCAGTACTTC.

The chain combines TRBV4-2 with TRBJ1-1, with D maybe TRBD1 (5 bases). Germline CDR1 and CDR2: LGHNA and YNFKEQ. The CDR3 loop spans 14 amino acids. Trimming stripped 0 bases from V and 9 bases from J, with 14 bases between. In DNA form, the CDR3 reads TGTGCCAGCAGCCAAGAGGGCGGGGACGAAAAAGCTTTCTTT. Encoded protein: CASSQEGGDEKAFF.

DNA of the CDR3: TGTGCCAGCAGTCCAGACTCGAGCTCCTACAATGAGCAGTTCTTC. Amino acid sequence: CASSPDSSSYNEQFF. V is TRBV28 and J is TRBJ2-1; no clear D gene. V lost 5 bases and J 0 bases, leaving 11 bases between the germline ends. Germline lookup yields CDR1 MDHEN and CDR2 SYDVKM. The CDR3 extends over 15 amino acids.

The gene calls are TRBV18 and TRBJ1-2; D is undetermined. In germline, CDR1 is KGHSH, CDR2 LQKENI. V was clipped by 0 bases and J by 4 bases, with 15 bases between them. CDR3 size: 16 residues. The CDR3 spells CASSPPGQAEGYGYTF. Written as DNA, the CDR3 is TGTGCCAGCTCACCACCGGGCCAGGCCGAGGGCTATGGCTACACCTTC.